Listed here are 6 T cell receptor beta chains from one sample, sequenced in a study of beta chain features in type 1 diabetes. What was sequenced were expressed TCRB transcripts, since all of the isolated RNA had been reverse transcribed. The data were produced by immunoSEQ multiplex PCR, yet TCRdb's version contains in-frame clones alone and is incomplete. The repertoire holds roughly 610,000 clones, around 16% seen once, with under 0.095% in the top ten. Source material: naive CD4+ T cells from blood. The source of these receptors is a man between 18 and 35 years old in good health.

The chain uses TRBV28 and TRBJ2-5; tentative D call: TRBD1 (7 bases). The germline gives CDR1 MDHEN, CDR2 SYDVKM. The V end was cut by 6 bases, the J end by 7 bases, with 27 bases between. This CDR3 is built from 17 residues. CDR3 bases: TGTGCCAGCAGCCCTCGACAGGGCGGGATGGGGGTGGGGACCCAGTACTTC. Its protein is CASSPRQGGMGVGTQYF.

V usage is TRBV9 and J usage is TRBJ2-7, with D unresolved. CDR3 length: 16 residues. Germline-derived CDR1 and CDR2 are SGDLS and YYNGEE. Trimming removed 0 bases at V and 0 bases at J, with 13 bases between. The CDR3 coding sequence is TGTGCCAGCAGCGTAGGTCCGGCTCCTAGCTCCTACGAGCAGTACTTC. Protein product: CASSVGPAPSSYEQYF.

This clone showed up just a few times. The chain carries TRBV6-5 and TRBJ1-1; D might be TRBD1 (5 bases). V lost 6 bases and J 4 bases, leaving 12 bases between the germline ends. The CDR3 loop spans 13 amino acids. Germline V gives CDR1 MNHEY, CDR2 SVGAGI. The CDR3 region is CASRTMGVTEAFF. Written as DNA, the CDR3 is TGTGCCAGCAGAACTATGGGGGTCACTGAAGCTTTCTTT.

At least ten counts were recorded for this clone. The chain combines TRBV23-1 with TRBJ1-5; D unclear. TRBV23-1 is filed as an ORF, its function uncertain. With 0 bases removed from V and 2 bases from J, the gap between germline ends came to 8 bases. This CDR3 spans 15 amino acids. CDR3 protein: CASSQSSQGNQPQHF. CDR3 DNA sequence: TGCGCCAGCAGTCAATCGTCGCAGGGCAATCAGCCCCAGCATTTT.

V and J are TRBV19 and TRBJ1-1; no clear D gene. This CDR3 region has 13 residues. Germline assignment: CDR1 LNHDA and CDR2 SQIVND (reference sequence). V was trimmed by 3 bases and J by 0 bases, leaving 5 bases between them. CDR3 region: CASSIQVNTEAFF. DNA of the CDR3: TGTGCCAGTAGTATCCAGGTGAACACTGAAGCTTTCTTT.

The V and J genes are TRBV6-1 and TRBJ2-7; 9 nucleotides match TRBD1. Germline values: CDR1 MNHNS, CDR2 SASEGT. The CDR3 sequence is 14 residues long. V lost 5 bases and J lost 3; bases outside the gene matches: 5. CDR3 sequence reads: CASSPQGAVYEQYF. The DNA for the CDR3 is TGTGCCAGCAGTCCACAGGGGGCTGTCTACGAGCAGTACTTC.